Given below is one T cell receptor beta chain in context. The sample belongs to a study of technical replicates of blood from several donors. The CDR3 covers 14 residues. Looked up from germline, CDR1 is SNHLY and CDR2 is FYNNEI. The ends lost 6 bases at V and 7 bases at J; junction bases unmatched: 9. Produced via immunoSEQ multiplex PCR; TCRdb's table is partial and in-frame only. The sample has under 80,000 clones, more than 85% seen once. This receptor was taken from a human donor in good health. Some clones in this sample may be carry-over from other donors' samples. The chain joins TRBV2 to TRBJ1-2, with 9 bases matching TRBD1. Sample: T cells isolated from PBMCs. In DNA, the CDR3 is TGTGCCAGCAGGACTGGGACAGGGCTTACTGGCTACACCTTC. It codes for CASRTGTGLTGYTF.